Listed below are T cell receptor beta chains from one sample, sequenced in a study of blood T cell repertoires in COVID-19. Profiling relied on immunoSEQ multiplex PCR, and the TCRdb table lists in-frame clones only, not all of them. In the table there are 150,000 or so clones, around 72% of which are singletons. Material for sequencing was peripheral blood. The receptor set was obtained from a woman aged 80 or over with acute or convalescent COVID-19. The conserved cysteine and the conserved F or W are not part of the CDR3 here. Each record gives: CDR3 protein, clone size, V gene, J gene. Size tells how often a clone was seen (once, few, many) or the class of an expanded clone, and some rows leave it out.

CDR3 protein: ASRVGAGEYEQY
clone size: NA
V gene: TRBV2
J gene: TRBJ2-7

CDR3 protein: ASSRTAYEQY
clone size: NA
V gene: TRBV7-8
J gene: TRBJ2-7

CDR3 protein: ASSLGEERGYT
clone size: NA
V gene: TRBV7-9
J gene: TRBJ1-2

CDR3 protein: ASRLPGLQSTDTQY
clone size: NA
V gene: TRBV7-2
J gene: TRBJ2-3

CDR3 protein: ASSQVRGYEQY
clone size: few
V gene: TRBV3-1/TRBV3-2
J gene: TRBJ2-7

CDR3 protein: ASSSGRAVAYNEQF
clone size: NA
V gene: TRBV6-6
J gene: TRBJ2-1

CDR3 protein: ASSTGDYSDTDTQY
clone size: NA
V gene: TRBV5-1
J gene: TRBJ2-3

CDR3 protein: ASSLGTASQETQY
clone size: NA
V gene: TRBV4-1
J gene: TRBJ2-5

CDR3 protein: ASSPFVVGQGKF
clone size: NA
V gene: TRBV7-2
J gene: TRBJ2-1

CDR3 protein: ASSHGGQGGYGYT
clone size: NA
V gene: TRBV3-1/TRBV3-2
J gene: TRBJ1-2

CDR3 protein: ASSLGQGSVSYNEQF
clone size: NA
V gene: TRBV5-1
J gene: TRBJ2-1

CDR3 protein: ASSPDRRDRAQQY
clone size: many
V gene: TRBV3-1/TRBV3-2
J gene: TRBJ2-7

CDR3 protein: ASKGQGDSPLH
clone size: many
V gene: TRBV2
J gene: TRBJ1-6

CDR3 protein: ASIGDWDGYT
clone size: NA
V gene: TRBV6-5
J gene: TRBJ1-2

CDR3 protein: ASSYQNRASPLH
clone size: NA
V gene: TRBV6-5
J gene: TRBJ1-6

CDR3 protein: ASNRGSYNEQF
clone size: NA
V gene: TRBV2
J gene: TRBJ2-1

CDR3 protein: ASSQVFRPGQGINTEAF
clone size: NA
V gene: TRBV4-1
J gene: TRBJ1-1

CDR3 protein: ASSIDGGRAEAF
clone size: NA
V gene: TRBV19
J gene: TRBJ1-1

CDR3 protein: ASSGSYNEQF
clone size: few
V gene: TRBV27
J gene: TRBJ2-1

CDR3 protein: ASSQDRAGGNTGELF
clone size: once
V gene: TRBV4-3
J gene: TRBJ2-2

CDR3 protein: ASSFSQEYGYT
clone size: NA
V gene: TRBV5-4
J gene: TRBJ1-2

CDR3 protein: ASSQGEVVGYT
clone size: NA
V gene: TRBV3-1/TRBV3-2
J gene: TRBJ1-2